Listed below are T cell receptor beta chains from one sample, sequenced in a study of cytomegalovirus exposure and HLA in healthy donors. Repertoires were generated with immunoSEQ multiplex PCR, while TCRdb's copy carries only in-frame clones and drops some. The sample shows fewer than 200,000 clones, around 84% of them seen only once. The sequenced sample was PBMCs. The receptors originated from a man aged 18 to 35 in good health and CMV-seropositive. Each CDR3 is given with its conserved first and last residue. The D gene is left open where the match is weak. Size is omitted from some rows. Given values are once, few, many or a class for expanded clones.

V gene	clone size	CDR3 length	D gene	J gene	CDR3 DNA	CDR3 protein
TRBV9	-	15	-	TRBJ1-1	TGTGCCAGCAGCGCCGAAACAGGTGGGGACACTGAAGCTTTCTTT	CASSAETGGDTEAFF
TRBV11-2	once	14	TRBD1	TRBJ2-3	TGTGCCAGCAGCTTACCGACAGGGGGAGATACGCAGTATTTT	CASSLPTGGDTQYF
TRBV4-1	-	14	-	TRBJ1-2	TGCGCCAGCAGCCAAGAAGACGGGAACTATGGCTACACCTTC	CASSQEDGNYGYTF
TRBV4-1	-	15	TRBD2	TRBJ2-1	TGCGCCAGCAGCCGAGGACTAGCGGGAGAGAATGAGCAGTTCTTC	CASSRGLAGENEQFF
TRBV30	once	12	-	TRBJ2-3	TGTGCCTGGAATGAACTCGGAGATACGCAGTATTTT	CAWNELGDTQYF
TRBV30	-	15	-	TRBJ1-1	TGTGCCTGGAGTGCATTGGGCAGCGGGAACACTGAAGCTTTCTTT	CAWSALGSGNTEAFF
TRBV25-1	-	15	TRBD2	TRBJ2-3	TGTGCCAGCAGTGCCGGGACTAGCATCACAGATACGCAGTATTTT	CASSAGTSITDTQYF
TRBV19	-	13	-	TRBJ2-7	TGTGCCAGTAGTATAGATCGGTCCTACGAGCAGTACTTC	CASSIDRSYEQYF
TRBV5-1	-	15	TRBD1	TRBJ1-1	TGCGCCAGCAGCGCGTTACAGGGGCCGAACACTGAAGCTTTCTTT	CASSALQGPNTEAFF
TRBV5-4	-	15	TRBD2	TRBJ2-7	TGTGCCAGCAGCCCAGCGGGAGCGGGGCCCTACGAGCAGTACTTC	CASSPAGAGPYEQYF
TRBV28	once	16	-	TRBJ1-3	TGTGCCAGCAGTTCCGGAGGGTGGGCGGCTGGAAACACCATATATTTT	CASSSGGWAAGNTIYF
TRBV9	-	16	TRBD1	TRBJ1-2	TGTGCCAGCAGCTCCCGAGAGGAGACAGGGGAGTATGGCTACACCTTC	CASSSREETGEYGYTF
TRBV19	-	13	TRBD1	TRBJ1-2	TGTGCCTCCCGGGACAGGGGACATTATGGCTACACCTTC	CASRDRGHYGYTF
TRBV27	-	17	TRBD1	TRBJ1-5	TGTGCCTTCACGAGGGACTTATGGGGACAGGGGAATCAGCCCCAGCATTTT	CAFTRDLWGQGNQPQHF
TRBV5-1	-	20	TRBD2	TRBJ2-7	TGCGCCAGCAGCGGCCCGGGGGAACGACTAGCGGGAGCCTCACCCTACGAGCAGTACTTC	CASSGPGERLAGASPYEQYF
TRBV30	-	12	-	TRBJ1-1	TGTGCCTGGAGCAAGGGCGGGGCTGAAGCTTTCTTT	CAWSKGGAEAFF
TRBV5-4	-	13	-	TRBJ2-3	TGTGCCAGCAGCTCGAAGACAGAATATACGCAGTATTTT	CASSSKTEYTQYF
TRBV27	-	14	TRBD1	TRBJ2-7	TGTGCCAGCAGTGGGACAGGTTATTCCTACGAGCAGTACTTC	CASSGTGYSYEQYF
TRBV28	-	14	TRBD1	TRBJ1-1	TGTGCCAGCAGTTCGACAGGGCTGAACACTGAAGCTTTCTTT	CASSSTGLNTEAFF
TRBV6-1	-	17	TRBD2	TRBJ2-5	TGTGCCAGCAGTGAAGGATGGGGACTAGCGGGAGGAGAGACCCAGTACTTC	CASSEGWGLAGGETQYF
TRBV6-1	once	15	TRBD2	TRBJ2-7	TGTGCCAGCAGAGCTGCTAGCGGACGGCTCTACGAGCAGTACTTC	CASRAASGRLYEQYF
TRBV11-2	-	15	TRBD2	TRBJ2-1	TGTGCCAGCAGCTTCCCGGGAGGGCCGAAAAATGAGCAGTTCTTC	CASSFPGGPKNEQFF
TRBV30	-	13	-	TRBJ2-3	TGTGCCTGGAACCCGACTCGCACAGATACGCAGTATTTT	CAWNPTRTDTQYF
TRBV30	-	16	-	TRBJ1-3	TGTGCCTGGAGTGTCTTGGCGGGGCTCTCTGGAAACACCATATATTTT	CAWSVLAGLSGNTIYF
TRBV6-5	-	13	TRBD1	TRBJ2-7	TGTGCCAGCAGTTACGACAGGGGATACGAGCAGTACTTC	CASSYDRGYEQYF
TRBV2	-	18	TRBD1	TRBJ1-4	TGTGCCAGCAGACCCTCGACAGGGGAAAGTCCAACTAATGAAAAACTGTTTTTT	CASRPSTGESPTNEKLFF
TRBV27	-	13	-	TRBJ2-7	TGTGCCAGCAGTTTGACTAGTCCCTACGAGCAGTACTTC	CASSLTSPYEQYF
TRBV28	few	15	TRBD1	TRBJ2-7	TGTGCCAGCAGACCGCCGGGACAGGGGGCTTACGAGCAGTACTTC	CASRPPGQGAYEQYF
TRBV27	-	15	TRBD1	TRBJ2-7	TGTGCCAGCAGCACGCAAAGGACAGGGGGGTACGAGCAGTACTTC	CASSTQRTGGYEQYF
TRBV27	-	13	-	TRBJ2-7	TGTGCCAGCAGAAGCGCTGACTCCTACGAGCAGTACTTC	CASRSADSYEQYF
TRBV27	-	14	-	TRBJ1-1	TGTGCCAGCAGTCCGGTTATTGAGAACACTGAAGCTTTCTTT	CASSPVIENTEAFF
TRBV19	-	15	-	TRBJ1-2	TGTGCCAGTAGCAGGGGTACTCCTCAGATCTATGGCTACACCTTC	CASSRGTPQIYGYTF
TRBV28	-	15	-	TRBJ1-5	TGTGCCAGCAGTTTAAGGGACTCAAGAAATCAGCCCCAGCATTTT	CASSLRDSRNQPQHF
TRBV15	-	14	-	TRBJ2-3	TGTGCCACCAGCAGAGAGGTGAGGGAAGATACGCAGTATTTT	CATSREVREDTQYF
TRBV27	-	18	-	TRBJ1-1	TGTGCCAGCAGCCTTCGACAGGTACGAGGTGGGGGAAACACTGAAGCTTTCTTT	CASSLRQVRGGGNTEAFF
TRBV5-4	few	13	-	TRBJ2-1	TGTGCCAGCAGCTTCAGGGGAGCCAATGAGCAGTTCTTC	CASSFRGANEQFF
TRBV11-3	once	15	TRBD1	TRBJ1-1	TGTGCCAGCAGCTTGGGACAGGAGATGAACACTGAAGCTTTCTTT	CASSLGQEMNTEAFF
TRBV27	-	15	TRBD2	TRBJ2-3	TGTGCCAGCAGTACTCGAGCGGGAGTCCTCCGTGGGCAGTATTTT	CASSTRAGVLRGQYF
TRBV28	-	14	TRBD1	TRBJ2-2	TGTGCCAGCAGTTTGGGACAGGGGGCCGGGGAGCTGTTTTTT	CASSLGQGAGELFF
TRBV6-5	-	14	TRBD1	TRBJ1-1	TGTGCCAGCAGTTTAAACAGGGGAGGCACTGAAGCTTTCTTT	CASSLNRGGTEAFF
TRBV25-1	-	16	TRBD2	TRBJ2-7	TGTGCCAGCAGTGCAACTAGCGGGAGGGGGTCCTACGAGCAGTACTTC	CASSATSGRGSYEQYF
TRBV4-2	-	16	TRBD1	TRBJ1-4	TGTGCCAGCAGCCAGGTCCTGGGACAGGGGAGGGAAAAACTGTTTTTT	CASSQVLGQGREKLFF
TRBV2	-	14	-	TRBJ1-1	TGTGCCAGCAGTGAAGGGGAGGGTTCCACTGAAGCTTTCTTT	CASSEGEGSTEAFF
TRBV6-5	few	15	-	TRBJ2-7	TGTGCCAGCAGTTACTCGGCGGGGAGCTCCTACGAGCAGTACTTC	CASSYSAGSSYEQYF
TRBV5-8	once	15	-	TRBJ2-7	TGTGCCAGCAGCGTCTGGGACACCGGTGGGTACGAGCAGTACTTC	CASSVWDTGGYEQYF
TRBV2	-	15	-	TRBJ1-5	TGTGCCAGCAAAGCACGGGCAGGGAGCAATCAGCCCCAGCATTTT	CASKARAGSNQPQHF
TRBV6-1	-	13	-	TRBJ1-1	TGTGCCAGCAGTGCACACGAGAACACTGAAGCTTTCTTT	CASSAHENTEAFF
TRBV9	-	14	-	TRBJ1-1	TGTGCCAGCAGCCCTCGAGAGGTGAACACTGAAGCTTTCTTT	CASSPREVNTEAFF
TRBV5-6	-	14	TRBD2	TRBJ2-3	TGTGCCAGCAGCTTAGGGACTAGCCTAGATACGCAGTATTTT	CASSLGTSLDTQYF
TRBV28	-	13	-	TRBJ2-7	TGTGCCAGCAGCGCAGGGGGGCCGTACGAGCAGTACTTC	CASSAGGPYEQYF
TRBV29-1	-	13	TRBD1	TRBJ2-7	TGCAGCGTGCGGACAGGGACTTCCTACGAGCAGTACTTC	CSVRTGTSYEQYF